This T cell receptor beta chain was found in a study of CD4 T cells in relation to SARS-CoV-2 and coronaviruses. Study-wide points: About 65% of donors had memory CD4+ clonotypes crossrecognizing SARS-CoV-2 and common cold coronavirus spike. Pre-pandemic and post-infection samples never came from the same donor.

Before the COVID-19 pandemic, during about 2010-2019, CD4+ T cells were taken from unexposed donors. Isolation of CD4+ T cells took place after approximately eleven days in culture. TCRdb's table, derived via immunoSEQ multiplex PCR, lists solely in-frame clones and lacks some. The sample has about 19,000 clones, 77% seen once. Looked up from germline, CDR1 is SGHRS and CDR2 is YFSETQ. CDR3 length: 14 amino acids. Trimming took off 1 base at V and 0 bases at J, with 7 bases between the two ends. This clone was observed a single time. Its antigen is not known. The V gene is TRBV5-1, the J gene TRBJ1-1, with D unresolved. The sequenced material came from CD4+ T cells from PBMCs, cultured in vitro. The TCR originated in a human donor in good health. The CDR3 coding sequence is TGCGCCAGCAGCTTGACAGTTATGAACACTGAAGCTTTCTTT. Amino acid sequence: CASSLTVMNTEAFF.